Following are 29 T cell receptor beta chains from one sample sequenced in a study of control samples from healthy donors and cancer patients (dated by TCRdb to about 2020). Library method: the immunoSEQ multiplex PCR assay. TCRdb's version of the immuneACCESS table is confined to in-frame rearrangements and falls short of the full clone set. An unresolved V gene accounts for under half of the shortfall where checked; the remainder is of unknown origin. The sample table contains roughly 73,000 clones; only one count was recorded for 84% of them. 25% to 30% of the sample goes to the ten largest clones. Sequencing was carried out using blood. These receptors were collected from a man aged 50 to 59 in good health.

This sequence joins TRBV19 and TRBJ1-1; 7 bases are a match to TRBD1. Per germline, CDR1 LNHDA and CDR2 SQIVND (reference sequence). The CDR3 is 12 amino acids. Losses at the gene ends were 9 bases for V and 11 bases for J; bases not matched to a gene: 12. The CDR3 region has the DNA TGTGCCAGCGGGACAGCTTACGGGTACGCTTTCTTT. The encoded protein is CASGTAYGYAFF.

J is TRBJ2-7 and V is TRBV6-5; no definite D call. CDR1 MNHEY and CDR2 SVGAGI come from the germline V gene. The V end was cut by 2 bases, the J end by 0 bases, with 8 bases between. The length of the CDR3 is 14 residues. CDR3 nucleotides: TGTGCCAGCAGTTACATGTCAGACTCCTACGAGCAGTACTTC. This codes for CASSYMSDSYEQYF.

The J gene is TRBJ1-3, the V gene TRBV28; possibly TRBD1 for D (6 bases). Trimming cost V 6 bases and J 4 bases, with 13 bases left between them. Germline V CDR1 and CDR2: MDHEN, SYDVKM. This CDR3 is 14 amino acids long. The CDR3 protein is CASRLQGSGNTIYF. Written as DNA, the CDR3 is TGTGCCAGCAGGCTACAGGGATCCGGAAACACCATATATTTT.

This clone has more than one count but fewer than ten. Other DNA sequences of this sample code for an identical CDR3. The rearrangement links TRBV19 to TRBJ2-1, with D perhaps TRBD1 (6 bases). The CDR3 spans 13 residues. CDR1 is LNHDA, CDR2 SQIVND, per germline (reference sequence). V dropped 6 bases and J dropped 4 bases, with 10 bases sitting between them. Written as DNA, the CDR3 is TGTGCCAGTAGCCCTAGGGGGTACAATGAGCAGTTCTTC. Amino acid sequence: CASSPRGYNEQFF.

J is TRBJ1-1 and V is TRBV2; D gene unclear. The CDR3 contains 14 residues. Deletions cut 7 bases from V and 4 bases from J, with 16 bases between. Germline assignment: CDR1 SNHLY and CDR2 FYNNEI. CDR3 nucleotide sequence: TGTGCCAGCACCCCCATCCGTAGGAGCACTGAAGCTTTCTTT. Translation gives CASTPIRRSTEAFF. The complete variable domain, with remaining parts taken from reference TRBV2 and TRBJ1-1, reads EPEVTQTPSHQVTQMGQEVILRCVPISNHLYFYWYRQILGQKVEFLVSFYNNEISEKSEIFDDQFSVERPDGSNFTLKIRSTKLEDSAMYFCASTPIRRSTEAFFGQGTRLTVV.

V is TRBV9 and J is TRBJ2-1; 8 bases agree with TRBD2. The CDR3 has 15 amino acids. The germline gives CDR1 SGDLS, CDR2 YYNGEE. With 4 bases clipped from V and 7 bases from J, the junction kept 10 bases outside the gene matches. The CDR3 DNA reads as TGTGCCAGCAGCCCGGGCGGGACTAGTCTGAATGAGCAGTTCTTC. It translates to CASSPGGTSLNEQFF.

The chain links TRBV5-6 to TRBJ1-6; the D gene is possibly TRBD1 (5 bases). Germline CDR1 SGHDT, CDR2 YYEEEE. Deletions cut 0 bases from V and 7 bases from J, with 11 bases between. The CDR3 runs to 15 residues. The DNA for the CDR3 is TGTGCCAGCAGCTTGGTCCCAGGGTCCAATTCACCCCTCCACTTT. It yields the protein CASSLVPGSNSPLHF.

The V and J genes are TRBV7-2 and TRBJ1-4; TRBD1 aligns across 7 bases. The CDR3 loop spans 15 amino acids. The trim removed 3 bases at V and 8 bases at J, leaving 9 bases unmatched. CDR1 and CDR2 (germline): SGHTA, FQGNSA. CDR3 in amino acids: CASSLTPGQFEKLFF. The CDR3 DNA follows: TGTGCCAGCAGCTTGACTCCGGGACAGTTCGAAAAACTGTTTTTT. The full variable domain, with the rest looked up from reference TRBV7-2 and TRBJ1-4, is GAGVSQSPSNKVTEKGKDVELRCDPISGHTALYWYRQSLGQGLEFLIYFQGNSAPDKSGLPSDRFSAERTGGSVSTLTIQRTQQEDSAVYLCASSLTPGQFEKLFFGSGTQLSVL.

This sequence joins TRBV30 and TRBJ2-2; D tentatively fits TRBD1 or TRBD2 (5 bases each). This CDR3 region has 12 residues. The germline V gene has CDR1 GTSNPN and CDR2 SVGIG (reference sequence). V lost 3 bases to trimming and J lost 8 bases, with 10 bases between them. CDR3 in DNA: TGTGCCTGGAGCTTTGGGGGTGGGGAGCTGTTTTTT. This sequence encodes CAWSFGGGELFF. Full variable domain (rest looked up from reference TRBV30 and TRBJ2-2): SQTIHQWPATLVQPVGSPLSLECTVEGTSNPNLYWYRQAAGRGLQLLFYSVGIGQISSEVPQNLSASRPQDRQFILSSKKLLLSDSGFYLCAWSFGGGELFFGEGSRLTVL.

The chain uses TRBV14 and TRBJ1-3, with 8 bases that match TRBD1. CDR1 is SGHDN, CDR2 FVKESK, per germline. This CDR3 has 15 residues. V lost 2 bases and J lost 4; bases outside the gene matches: 4. This chain's CDR3 is CASSQPTGAGNTIYF. The CDR3 DNA follows: TGTGCCAGCAGCCAACCGACAGGGGCCGGAAACACCATATATTTT.

This chain links TRBV30 with TRBJ1-1; unclear D gene. V gave up 3 bases and J gave up 5 bases, with 10 bases separating them. Germline lookup yields CDR1 GTSNPN and CDR2 SVGIG (reference sequence). The CDR3 has 12 amino acids. The CDR3 reads CAWRGSKTEAFF. CDR3 nucleotide sequence: TGTGCCTGGAGGGGGAGTAAGACTGAAGCTTTCTTT.

This clone was seen just once. This chain connects TRBV6-5 to TRBJ2-1; D uncertain. With 8 bases removed from V and 8 bases from J, the gap between germline ends came to 16 bases. The germline V gene has CDR1 MNHEY and CDR2 SVGAGI. CDR3 length: 13 residues. The DNA of the CDR3 is TGTGCCAGCCGTCCGGAGATAAGGGATGAGCAGTTCTTC. Protein: CASRPEIRDEQFF.

This chain uses TRBV19 with TRBJ2-6, with 11 bases lining up with TRBD1. The CDR3 has 16 amino acids. V gave up 9 bases and J gave up 0 bases; unmatched junction bases: 4. The germline gives CDR1 LNHDA, CDR2 SQIVND (reference sequence). The CDR3 region is CASGQGAVSGANVLTF. CDR3 sequence (DNA): TGTGCCAGCGGACAGGGGGCAGTCTCTGGGGCCAACGTCCTGACTTTC.

The rearrangement uses TRBV20-1 and TRBJ2-1, with D unclear. CDR1 and CDR2 from the germline V gene are DFQATT and SNEGSKA (reference sequence). The V end was cut by 3 bases, the J end by 2 bases, with 11 bases between. The CDR3 consists of 14 residues. The CDR3 here is CSASAGVPYNEQFF. The CDR3 DNA is TGCAGTGCTAGTGCCGGAGTTCCCTACAATGAGCAGTTCTTC.

V and J are TRBV28 and TRBJ1-2; D is uncertain. Germline V gene sequence: CDR1 MDHEN, CDR2 SYDVKM. CDR3 length: 11 amino acids. With 5 bases removed from V and 5 bases from J, the gap between germline ends came to 6 bases. The CDR3 loop is CASSTEYGYTF. The CDR3 DNA reads as TGTGCCAGCAGTACGGAGTATGGCTACACCTTC.

The chain has TRBV6-6 and TRBJ1-5; D is undetermined. V gave up 3 bases and J gave up 4 bases, with 10 bases separating them. Germline V gene data show CDR1 as MNHNY and CDR2 as SVGAGI (reference sequence). The CDR3 runs to 14 residues. The CDR3 reads CASSYSGRNQPQHF. The CDR3, as DNA: TGTGCCAGCAGTTATTCCGGGAGGAATCAGCCCCAGCATTTT.

The chain employs TRBV9 and TRBJ2-7, with 7 bases that match TRBD1. Germline V CDR1 and CDR2: SGDLS, YYNGEE. Losses at the gene ends were 4 bases for V and 3 bases for J; bases not matched to a gene: 10. There are 15 residues in the CDR3. DNA of the CDR3: TGTGCCAGCAGCCAGAGACAGGGTAGGAACTACGAGCAGTACTTC. It is translated as CASSQRQGRNYEQYF.

The chain combines TRBV2 with TRBJ2-5, with TRBD1 matching 8 bases. Germline lookup yields CDR1 SNHLY and CDR2 FYNNEI. Unmatched junction bases numbered 11, after V lost 4 bases and J lost 4 bases. CDR3 length: 16 amino acids. CDR3: CASSAVDRVIRETQYF. Written as DNA, the CDR3 is TGTGCCAGCAGTGCCGTGGACAGGGTAATTCGAGAGACCCAGTACTTC.

In nucleotides, the CDR3 is TGTGCCAGCAGCGTCGAATCCGGGACAGTTAAGGATACGCAGTATTTT. It codes for CASSVESGTVKDTQYF. The V call is TRBV9, the J call TRBJ2-3; 7 positions match TRBD1. J was trimmed by 6 bases and V by 2 bases; bases with no gene match: 12. The CDR3 spans 16 residues. Germline V gives CDR1 SGDLS, CDR2 YYNGEE.

The V call is TRBV29-1, the J call TRBJ2-7; D is uncertain. Germline V gene data show CDR1 as SQVTM and CDR2 as ANQGSEA. Trimming cost V 4 bases and J 3 bases, with 4 bases left between them. CDR3 length equals 10 residues. The CDR3 sequence: CSVGNYEQYF. The CDR3 coding sequence is TGCAGCGTTGGAAACTACGAGCAGTACTTC.

This clone was detected only a few times. The chain uses TRBV15 and TRBJ1-2, with D perhaps matching TRBD1 (5 bases). The CDR3 is 15 residues long. V lost 1 base and J lost 5, with 14 bases in between. From germline, CDR1 is LNHNV and CDR2 YYDKDF (reference sequence). CDR3 region: CATSRARRGGYGYTF. Written as DNA, the CDR3 is TGTGCCACCAGCAGAGCCCGCCGGGGGGGGTATGGCTACACCTTC.

This clone was detected ten times or more. CDR3 region: CASNRDGGNYGYTF. The CDR3 region has the DNA TGTGCCAGCAACAGGGATGGAGGGAACTATGGCTACACCTTC. The chain recombines TRBV6-5 with TRBJ1-2; maybe TRBD1 (6 bases). The V gene lost 7 bases and the J gene lost 2 bases, with 14 bases spanning the gap. The germline V gene has CDR1 MNHEY and CDR2 SVGAGI. The CDR3 is 14 residues long.

The genes are TRBV7-3 and TRBJ2-3; TRBD2 is a possible D gene (6 bases). The ends were cut back, 5 bases at V and 2 bases at J, with 14 bases in the middle. The CDR3 has 15 amino acids. Germline lookup yields CDR1 SGHTA and CDR2 FQGTGA. The CDR3 spells CASSPRGGTTDTQYF. For the CDR3, the DNA is TGTGCCAGCAGCCCCCGGGGCGGGACCACAGATACGCAGTATTTT.

The chain joins TRBV5-1 to TRBJ2-3; TRBD2 matches at 8 bases. This CDR3 has 16 residues. Germline V gives CDR1 SGHRS, CDR2 YFSETQ. Unmatched junction bases numbered 9, after V lost 5 bases and J lost 1 base. The CDR3 nucleotides are TGCGCCAGCAGTTACCTCAGCGGGGGCCGCACAGATACGCAGTATTTT. Its protein is CASSYLSGGRTDTQYF.

The rearrangement joins TRBV27 to TRBJ2-1; D not resolved. Trimming stripped 7 bases from V and 1 base from J, with 8 bases between. The CDR3 spans 13 residues. The V gene's germline CDR1 is MNHEY and CDR2 SMNVEV (reference sequence). The CDR3 spells CASTSRSYNEQFF. In nucleotides, the CDR3 is TGTGCCAGCACCTCGAGATCCTACAATGAGCAGTTCTTC.

V is TRBV5-6 and J is TRBJ1-5; tentatively, D is TRBD1 (5 bases). Germline CDR1 SGHDT, CDR2 YYEEEE. Trimming pared 0 bases from V and 2 bases from J, leaving 18 bases between. The CDR3 has 18 amino acids. CDR3 amino acids: CASSLAKDILAGNQPQHF. The DNA for the CDR3 is TGTGCCAGCAGCTTGGCCAAGGACATACTCGCGGGCAATCAGCCCCAGCATTTT.

This sequence joins TRBV5-1 and TRBJ1-2; D perhaps matches TRBD1 (6 bases). V was pared by 4 bases and J by 5 bases, with 12 bases between. This CDR3 has 13 amino acids. CDR1 SGHRS and CDR2 YFSETQ come from the germline V gene. DNA of the CDR3: TGCGCCAGCAGCCCGCGGACAGAATATGGCTACACCTTC. It is translated as CASSPRTEYGYTF.

The CDR3 region has the DNA TGTGCCACCTCCTCCGGGGGGGAGCAGTACTTC. As protein: CATSSGGEQYF. The J gene is TRBJ2-7, the V gene TRBV2; TRBD2 aligns across 7 bases. The CDR3 is 11 amino acids. Unmatched junction bases numbered 7, after V lost 10 bases and J lost 7 bases. The germline V gene encodes CDR1 SNHLY and CDR2 FYNNEI.

The CDR3 spells CASQRAKAEAFF. CDR3 DNA sequence: TGTGCCAGTCAGAGGGCGAAGGCTGAAGCTTTCTTT. This chain joins TRBV6-5 and TRBJ1-1; D call uncertain. The CDR3 is made up of 12 amino acids. Germline CDR1 is MNHEY and CDR2 is SVGAGI. V was clipped by 9 bases and J by 6 bases, with 14 bases between them.